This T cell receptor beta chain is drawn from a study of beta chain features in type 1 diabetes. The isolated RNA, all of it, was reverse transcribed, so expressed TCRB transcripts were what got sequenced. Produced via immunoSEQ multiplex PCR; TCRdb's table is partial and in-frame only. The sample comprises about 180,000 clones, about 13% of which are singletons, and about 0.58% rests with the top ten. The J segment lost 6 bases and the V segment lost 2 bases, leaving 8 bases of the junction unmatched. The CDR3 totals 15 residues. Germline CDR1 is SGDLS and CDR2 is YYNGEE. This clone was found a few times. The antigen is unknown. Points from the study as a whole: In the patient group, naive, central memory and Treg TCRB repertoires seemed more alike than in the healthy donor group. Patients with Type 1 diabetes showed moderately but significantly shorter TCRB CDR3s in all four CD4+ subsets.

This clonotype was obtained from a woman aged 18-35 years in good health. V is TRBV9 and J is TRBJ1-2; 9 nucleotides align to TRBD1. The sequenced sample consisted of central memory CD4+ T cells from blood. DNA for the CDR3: TGTGCCAGCAGCGTCGGAGGGGGGACAGGGCATGGCTACACCTTC. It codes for CASSVGGGTGHGYTF. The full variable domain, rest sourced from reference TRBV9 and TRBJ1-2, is DSGVTQTPKHLITATGQRVTLRCSPRSGDLSVYWYQQSLDQGLQFLIQYYNGEERAKGNILERFSAQQFPDLHSELNLSSLELGDSALYFCASSVGGGTGHGYTFGSGTRLTVV.